This record looks at one TCR beta chain sequence and its context. The data originate from a study of cytomegalovirus exposure and HLA in healthy donors. This CDR3 comprises 15 residues. Trimming removed 7 bases at V and 6 bases at J, with 21 bases between. CDR1 and CDR2 from the germline V gene are SNHLY and FYNNEI. PCR involved 60 Vbeta and 13 Jbeta primers. The protocol was immunoSEQ multiplex PCR, while the TCRdb copy is restricted to in-frame clones and leaves out a portion. The data show about 130,000 clones, about 80% seen once. The receptor's source is a man aged 18 to 29 in good health and CMV-seronegative. The chain carries TRBV2 and TRBJ1-1; D gene uncertain. Sequenced sample: PBMCs. CDR3 coding DNA: TGTGCCAGCACTCTCAGAACGGGAGGAACACCTGAAGCTTTCTTT. Translation: CASTLRTGGTPEAFF.